Listed here are 20 T cell receptor beta chains from one sample, sequenced in a study of T cell changes during pregnancy in multiple sclerosis. Measured with immunoSEQ multiplex PCR; TCRdb has only the in-frame clones, and not every one. The table lists roughly 76,000 clones, under 95% of them singletons. Sample: CD4+ T cells from peripheral blood mononuclear cells, taken in the second trimester of pregnancy. These receptors were obtained from a female donor with multiple sclerosis, enrolled in a pregnancy study.

This clone was observed a handful of times. V usage is TRBV6-6 and J usage is TRBJ1-1, with unresolved D. Germline assignment: CDR1 MNHNY and CDR2 SVGAGI (reference sequence). The CDR3 is 13 residues long. Between the trimmed V and J ends, which lost 2 bases and 4 bases, there was a span of 8 bases. The CDR3 here is CASSYDRGTEAFF. For the CDR3, the DNA is TGTGCCAGCAGTTACGACCGGGGCACTGAAGCTTTCTTT.

This chain joins TRBV2 and TRBJ1-6, with no clear D. Trimming left V 4 bases short and J 4 bases short, with 8 bases between. The germline CDR1 and CDR2 sequences are SNHLY and FYNNEI. The CDR3 consists of 14 residues. CDR3 sequence: CASSVSGYNSPLHF. The CDR3, as DNA: TGTGCCAGCAGTGTTTCAGGTTATAATTCACCCCTCCACTTT.

J is TRBJ1-1 and V is TRBV9, with D maybe TRBD1 (6 bases). Germline CDR1 SGDLS, CDR2 YYNGEE. Trimming stripped 10 bases from V and 3 bases from J, with 13 bases between. This CDR3 region has 12 residues. This CDR3 is CAYGGGHTEAFF. The CDR3, as DNA: TGTGCCTATGGCGGGGGGCACACTGAAGCTTTCTTT.

CDR3 region: CASRDSYEQYF. The DNA of the CDR3 is TGTGCCAGCAGAGACAGTTACGAGCAGTACTTC. The rearrangement uses TRBV2 and TRBJ2-7; a weak D match, TRBD1 (5 bases). The CDR3 is made up of 11 amino acids. V gave up 6 bases and J gave up 4 bases, with 7 bases separating them. Per germline, CDR1 SNHLY and CDR2 FYNNEI.

The V and J genes are TRBV11-3 and TRBJ1-3; no reliable D call. V was trimmed by 1 base and J by 0 bases, leaving 10 bases between them. Germline assignment: CDR1 SGHNT and CDR2 YENEEA. The CDR3 is made up of 16 amino acids. The DNA for the CDR3 is TGTGCCAGCAGCTTAGCGTCGGTCTTCTCTGGAAACACCATATATTTT. Amino acids: CASSLASVFSGNTIYF.

The chain has TRBV19 and TRBJ2-3; 9 positions match TRBD2. V gave up 3 bases and J gave up 4 bases; unmatched junction bases: 8. CDR3 length: 16 amino acids. Per the germline V gene, CDR1 is LNHDA and CDR2 is SQIVND (reference sequence). The CDR3 protein is CASSMRGGRASDTQYF. DNA for the CDR3: TGTGCCAGTAGTATGCGTGGCGGGAGGGCCTCAGATACGCAGTATTTT.

The chain couples TRBV5-6 to TRBJ2-5, with a possible D match to TRBD2 (5 bases). V was pared by 5 bases and J by 5 bases, with 13 bases between. The CDR3 runs to 13 residues. CDR1 is SGHDT and CDR2 is YYEEEE in the germline V gene. The CDR3 DNA reads TGTGCCAGCAGTCTGCGGGCGGCGGAGACCCAGTACTTC. Its translation: CASSLRAAETQYF.

In its sample, this clone was seen once. J is TRBJ2-1 and V is TRBV5-1; 8 nucleotides agree with TRBD1. Germline CDR1 and CDR2: SGHRS and YFSETQ. The CDR3 loop spans 16 amino acids. Unmatched junction bases numbered 6, after V lost 2 bases and J lost 2 bases. The CDR3 sequence: CASSLQGTGAYNEQFF. The DNA for the CDR3 is TGCGCCAGCAGCTTACAGGGGACAGGAGCCTACAATGAGCAGTTCTTC.

The chain recombines TRBV5-6 with TRBJ2-2; 7 positions match TRBD1. The CDR3 runs 15 residues. Germline values: CDR1 SGHDT, CDR2 YYEEEE. Germline trimming cut 4 bases from V and 3 bases from J; bases unmatched to any gene: 6. The CDR3 region is CASSARDSYTGELFF. For the CDR3, the DNA is TGTGCCAGCAGCGCCCGGGACAGTTACACCGGGGAGCTGTTTTTT.

This clone was picked up a small number of times. The genes are TRBV12-5 and TRBJ1-3; D unresolved. The germline V and J ends were trimmed by 5 bases and 1 base, with 6 bases remaining between them. The CDR3 sequence is 13 residues long. Germline lookup yields CDR1 LGHNT and CDR2 FRNRAP. The CDR3 region is CASGGESGNTIYF. The CDR3, as DNA: TGTGCTAGTGGTGGGGAGTCTGGAAACACCATATATTTT.

The CDR3 protein is CASSEAPRSTGELFF. In DNA, the CDR3 is TGTGCCAGCAGTGAAGCGCCCCGGAGCACCGGGGAGCTGTTTTTT. This chain links TRBV6-1 with TRBJ2-2; no reliable D call. Per germline, CDR1 MNHNS and CDR2 SASEGT. This CDR3 has 15 amino acids. V was shortened by 0 bases and J by 4 bases, with 9 bases between the two germline ends.

The chain combines TRBV6-5 with TRBJ1-1; 7 bases align to TRBD1. The V gene's germline CDR1 is MNHEY and CDR2 SVGAGI. Germline trimming cut 5 bases from V and 0 bases from J; bases unmatched to any gene: 3. CDR3 length: 14 amino acids. CDR3 in DNA: TGTGCCAGCAGTCCCGACAGGGTGAACACTGAAGCTTTCTTT. Translated, it gives CASSPDRVNTEAFF.

The chain has TRBV6-5 and TRBJ2-7; D is unresolved. The germline V and J ends were trimmed by 6 bases and 10 bases, with 19 bases remaining between them. The length of the CDR3 is 13 residues. Looked up from germline, CDR1 is MNHEY and CDR2 is SVGAGI. CDR3: CASSPSRPSEQYF. CDR3 nucleotide sequence: TGTGCCAGCAGCCCCAGTCGTCCGAGCGAACAGTACTTC.

The rearrangement links TRBV5-1 to TRBJ1-2; D is possibly TRBD1 (6 bases). The germline V gene has CDR1 SGHRS and CDR2 YFSETQ. The V end lost 0 bases, the J end lost 6 bases, and 12 bases lay between the germline ends. There are 14 residues in the CDR3. This CDR3 reads CASSLDRAGDGYTF. The CDR3 nucleotides read TGCGCCAGCAGCTTGGACAGGGCGGGGGATGGCTACACCTTC.

The rearrangement uses TRBV28 and TRBJ1-6; D remains ambiguous. Germline V gives CDR1 MDHEN, CDR2 SYDVKM. Trimming pared 3 bases from V and 11 bases from J, leaving 14 bases between. CDR3 length: 14 amino acids. The CDR3 spells CASSFGSIGAPLHF. In DNA form, the CDR3 reads TGTGCCAGCAGTTTTGGATCTATCGGGGCACCCCTCCACTTT.

The rearrangement links TRBV2 to TRBJ2-1; D is undetermined. Germline CDR1 and CDR2: SNHLY and FYNNEI. Trimming removed 6 bases at V and 4 bases at J, with 13 bases between. The CDR3 runs to 14 residues. CDR3 loop: CASSVAPIYNEQFF. CDR3 bases: TGTGCCAGCAGCGTGGCCCCGATTTACAATGAGCAGTTCTTC.

The table lists this clone with a few counts. The chain is built from TRBV27 and TRBJ2-5; tentative D call: TRBD2 (5 bases). The length of the CDR3 is 15 residues. V gave up 6 bases and J gave up 4 bases, with 18 bases separating them. Germline CDR1 and CDR2: MNHEY and SMNVEV (reference sequence). CDR3 DNA: TGTGCCAGCAGCAATAGCCCTATTCGGGGAGAGACCCAGTACTTC. Translating gives CASSNSPIRGETQYF.

The chain has TRBV7-2 and TRBJ2-7; 14 nucleotides line up with TRBD2. The CDR3 sequence is 15 residues long. With V trimmed by 1 base and J by 4 bases, 0 bases remained unmatched. Germline V gene data show CDR1 as SGHTA and CDR2 as FQGNSA. The CDR3 loop is CASSLGTSGRYEQYF. CDR3 sequence (DNA): TGTGCCAGCAGCTTAGGGACTAGCGGGAGGTACGAGCAGTACTTC. The full variable domain, completed using reference TRBV7-2 and TRBJ2-7, is GAGVSQSPSNKVTEKGKDVELRCDPISGHTALYWYRQSLGQGLEFLIYFQGNSAPDKSGLPSDRFSAERTGGSVSTLTIQRTQQEDSAVYLCASSLGTSGRYEQYFGPGTRLTVT.

The rearrangement joins TRBV19 to TRBJ1-3, with a tentative D call TRBD1 (6 bases). In germline, CDR1 is LNHDA, CDR2 SQIVND (reference sequence). The CDR3 is 15 amino acids. V was pared by 6 bases and J by 0 bases, with 12 bases between. The CDR3: CASSWRTASGNTIYF. The CDR3 DNA reads TGTGCCAGTAGCTGGAGGACAGCCTCTGGAAACACCATATATTTT.

The rearrangement links TRBV5-1 to TRBJ2-7; no clear D. The germline V gene has CDR1 SGHRS and CDR2 YFSETQ. V was cut by 4 bases and J by 2 bases, with 7 bases left in between. The CDR3 is 12 residues long. Here the CDR3 DNA reads TGCGCCAGCAGCAAGACAACCTACGAGCAGTACTTC. It codes for CASSKTTYEQYF.